A selection of T cell receptor beta chains follows, all from one sample in a study of TIL therapy for anti-PD-1-resistant metastatic lung cancer. Method: immunoSEQ multiplex PCR; TCRdb's copy keeps in-frame clones and lacks some. In the table there are approximately 23,000 clones, roughly 63% of which are singletons. The sequences come from tumor tissue, collected at baseline. Every receptor here comes from a woman between 30 and 80 years old with non-small cell lung cancer. The CDR3 runs from the conserved cysteine through the conserved F or W. A D gene is named only where the DNA matches it firmly. Expanded clones get a size class; other rows say once, few or many, or leave the size out.

cdr3_nt cdr3_aa clone_size d_call j_call v_call
TGTGCCATCGGGACAGGGGGAAACACCATATATTTT CAIGTGGNTIYF - TRBD1 TRBJ1-3 TRBV10-3
TGTGCCATCTCCCCGGGAGGGCTTGGAAATGAGCAGTTCTTC CAISPGGLGNEQFF - TRBD2 TRBJ2-1 TRBV10-3
TGTGCCAGCACAGGGTTTGGAAACACCATATATTTT CASTGFGNTIYF - - TRBJ1-3 TRBV2
TGTGCCAGCAGCTCCAGCAGCTCTGGAAACACCATATATTTT CASSSSSSGNTIYF - - TRBJ1-3 TRBV7-9
TGTGCCAGCTCACCAACCGGGGGCGGGGGCAATCAGCCCCAGCATTTT CASSPTGGGGNQPQHF - - TRBJ1-5 TRBV18
TGCGCCAGCAGCCTAGACCCCACTGGAAACACCATATATTTT CASSLDPTGNTIYF - - TRBJ1-3 TRBV5-1
TGTGCCACCAGCAGAGATTCGGGTGTTGATGAAAAACTGTTTTTT CATSRDSGVDEKLFF - - TRBJ1-4 TRBV15
TGTGCCAGCAGGGCTAGCGGGATCGGGGAGACCCAGTACTTC CASRASGIGETQYF - TRBD2 TRBJ2-5 TRBV7-9
TGTGCCAGCAGAGCCGGACAGGGAAATATAGGCTACACCTTC CASRAGQGNIGYTF - TRBD1 TRBJ1-2 TRBV2
TGCGCCAGCAGCTTTGGGACAGGACTCGAGCAGTTCTTC CASSFGTGLEQFF - TRBD1 TRBJ2-1 TRBV5-1
TGTGCCAGCAGGGCCGGGACAGAGAACACTGAAGCTTTCTTT CASRAGTENTEAFF - TRBD1 TRBJ1-1 TRBV2
TGTGCCAGTAGTATTCCCGGGGCCGGCATAGCCTATGGCTACACCTTC CASSIPGAGIAYGYTF once - TRBJ1-2 TRBV19
TGCGCCAGCAGCTTAGGAACTTCCTACAATGAGCAGTTCTTC CASSLGTSYNEQFF few - TRBJ2-1 TRBV5-1
TGCGCCAGCACCGATTCGGGAGTAAGGTACGAGCAGTACTTC CASTDSGVRYEQYF - - TRBJ2-7 TRBV5-1
TGTGCCAGCAGCTTAGCGGCTCAGAGCCCAAATGAGCAGTTCTTC CASSLAAQSPNEQFF once - TRBJ2-1 TRBV7-8
TGCGCCAGCAGTGAGACGGGACTAGCGGGAGAAGCCGGGGAGCTGTTTTTT CASSETGLAGEAGELFF once TRBD2 TRBJ2-2 TRBV10-2
TGTGCCAGCAGGAAGGGTCCCGAGCAGTACTTC CASRKGPEQYF - - TRBJ2-7 TRBV27
TGTGCCAGCAGCTTGGTTTGGGAATCCGCTTTCTTT CASSLVWESAFF - - TRBJ1-1 TRBV5-8
TGTGCCAGTAAGATGACAGGTGGGGATGAGCAGTTCTTC CASKMTGGDEQFF - - TRBJ2-1 TRBV19
TGTGCCAGCAGCCGCCCCCTGGTCACTGAAGCTTTCTTT CASSRPLVTEAFF - - TRBJ1-1 TRBV6-5
TGTGCCAGCAGCTTAGGCACCGGTGGGGCTTTCTTT CASSLGTGGAFF few - TRBJ1-1 TRBV7-9
TGTGCCAGCTCACCATCTTATGGCTACACCTTC CASSPSYGYTF few - TRBJ1-2 TRBV18
TGTGCCAGCAGCGACTCCGGGACAGGGTCCTACGAGCAGTACTTC CASSDSGTGSYEQYF - TRBD1 TRBJ2-7 TRBV7-9
TGTGCCAGCAGCTTCACCGGGACTAGTGTTACCGGGGAGCTGTTTTTT CASSFTGTSVTGELFF - TRBD2 TRBJ2-2 TRBV7-6
TGTGCCAGCAGCCAGGAAGGGACCCAGTACTTC CASSQEGTQYF once - TRBJ2-5 TRBV4-2
TGTGCCAGCAGCTTAGATGGGACAGGGCTTCAGCCCCAGCATTTT CASSLDGTGLQPQHF once TRBD1 TRBJ1-5 TRBV7-9
TGTGCCAGTAGTGTCCGAACTCATCAGCCCCAGCATTTT CASSVRTHQPQHF many - TRBJ1-5 TRBV19
TGTGCCAGCAGTGAAGTGGGCAGGGCAGAAAAACTGTTTTTT CASSEVGRAEKLFF - - TRBJ1-4 TRBV6-1
TGTGCCAGCAGCGTAAGTGCAGCGGGAACCACAGATACGCAGTATTTT CASSVSAAGTTDTQYF - TRBD2 TRBJ2-3 TRBV9
TGTGCCAGCAGCCTCCCCGGGACAGGGGACACAGATACGCAGTATTTT CASSLPGTGDTDTQYF - TRBD1 TRBJ2-3 TRBV5-6
TGTGCCAGCAGTGCAGGACTCGGTCAGCCCCAGCATTTT CASSAGLGQPQHF - - TRBJ1-5 TRBV2
TGTGCCAGCAGCCTACACAAAATAAACACCATATATTTT CASSLHKINTIYF - - TRBJ1-3 TRBV7-2
TGTGCCAGCAGCCTCGGACTATTGGGTAATGAGCAGTTCTTC CASSLGLLGNEQFF - - TRBJ2-1 TRBV5-4
TGTGCCAGTAGTAGACTAGCGGGGGCCTCCTACGAGCAGTACTTC CASSRLAGASYEQYF - TRBD2 TRBJ2-7 TRBV19
TGTGCCAGCAGCTTGGCCTCGGCCTGGGAGCAGTACTTC CASSLASAWEQYF - - TRBJ2-7 TRBV5-6
TGTGCCAGCGGGGAGGGACGAGAGACCCAGTACTTC CASGEGRETQYF - TRBD2 TRBJ2-5 TRBV6-6
TGCGCCAGCAGCGATACTGCAGGGCCAGGGGAGCAGTACTTC CASSDTAGPGEQYF few - TRBJ2-7 TRBV5-1
TGTGCCTGGGGGGCGGTGGAGACCCAGTACTTC CAWGAVETQYF - - TRBJ2-5 TRBV30
TGCGCCAGCAGCCAATCTAACAGGGGGAACTATGGCTACACCTTC CASSQSNRGNYGYTF - TRBD1 TRBJ1-2 TRBV4-1
TGTGCCAGCAGTTTGAGGCAGGGGGCAAGGACAGATACGCAGTATTTT CASSLRQGARTDTQYF - TRBD1 TRBJ2-3 TRBV27
TGTGCCAGCAGTGCCCGACCAGCGGGAAACACAGATACGCAGTATTTT CASSARPAGNTDTQYF - TRBD2 TRBJ2-3 TRBV6-4
TGTGCCTGGAGTGCACAGGATGGAAACACCATATATTTT CAWSAQDGNTIYF - - TRBJ1-3 TRBV30
TGTGCCAGCAGCAAACAGGACAGGGCCGGAAACACCATATATTTT CASSKQDRAGNTIYF - TRBD1 TRBJ1-3 TRBV11-2